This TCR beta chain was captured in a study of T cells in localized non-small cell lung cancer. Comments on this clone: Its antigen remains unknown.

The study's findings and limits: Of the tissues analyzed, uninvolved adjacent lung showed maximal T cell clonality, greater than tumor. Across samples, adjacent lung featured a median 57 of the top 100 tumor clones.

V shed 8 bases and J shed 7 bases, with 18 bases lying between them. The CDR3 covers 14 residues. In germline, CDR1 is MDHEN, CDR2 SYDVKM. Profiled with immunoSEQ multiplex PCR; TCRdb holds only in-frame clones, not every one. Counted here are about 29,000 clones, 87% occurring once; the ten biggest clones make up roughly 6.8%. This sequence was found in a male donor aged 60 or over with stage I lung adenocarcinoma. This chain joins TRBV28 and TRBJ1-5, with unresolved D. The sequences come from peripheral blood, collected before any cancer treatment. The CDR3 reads CASLNPSSWQPQHF. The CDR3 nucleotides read TGTGCCAGCCTAAACCCCAGTTCATGGCAGCCCCAGCATTTT.